The 19 T cell receptor beta chains reported below all come from one sample, sequenced in a study of Ad26.COV2.S vaccination and SARS-CoV-2 variants. Treatment defined: around 19 received Ad26.COV2.S at low or high dose, single or two shots; about 5 received placebo; per-sample allocation not given. The samples date from day 63 after the first vaccine or placebo injection. Profiling relied on immunoSEQ multiplex PCR, and the TCRdb table lists in-frame clones only, not all of them. Of 330,000 or so clones detected, roughly nine tenths appear once; the ten largest clones hold over 5%. Sequencing was performed on peripheral blood, taken in a trial of Ad26.COV2.S vaccine versus placebo. Source of these receptors: a person between 18 and 65 years old who received the Ad26.COV2.S COVID-19 vaccine or a placebo.

V is TRBV12-3 or TRBV12-4 and J is TRBJ1-4; D is ambiguous. The CDR3 is made up of 12 amino acids. V was pared by 3 bases and J by 8 bases, with 7 bases between. The CDR3 DNA reads TGTGCCAGCAGTTTCAGTTACGAAAAACTGTTTTTT. Protein sequence: CASSFSYEKLFF.

This clone was detected once. This chain joins TRBV4-3 and TRBJ1-3, with 9 bases lining up with TRBD1. The CDR3 has 15 amino acids. The trim removed 0 bases at V and 4 bases at J, leaving 1 base unmatched. Germline V gives CDR1 LGHNA, CDR2 YSLEER. The CDR3 DNA reads as TGCGCCAGCAGCCAAGACGGGACAGGGGGAAACACCATATATTTT. Amino acids: CASSQDGTGGNTIYF.

This chain uses TRBV10-3 with TRBJ1-2; D might be TRBD1 (6 bases). The germline V and J ends were trimmed by 7 bases and 4 bases, with 13 bases remaining between them. This CDR3 region has 13 residues. CDR1 and CDR2 from the germline V gene are ENHRY and SYGVKD. CDR3 residues: CAINVDRTYGYTF. The DNA for the CDR3 is TGTGCCATCAATGTAGACAGGACCTATGGCTACACCTTC.

This clone was observed a single time. V and J are TRBV9 and TRBJ1-4; maybe TRBD1 (5 bases). Per germline, CDR1 SGDLS and CDR2 YYNGEE. There are 16 residues in the CDR3. V gave up 0 bases and J gave up 4 bases, with 13 bases separating them. The CDR3 nucleotides are TGTGCCAGCAGCGTAGGGGTGACAGCCATTAATGAAAAACTGTTTTTT. It is translated as CASSVGVTAINEKLFF.

In the case of this clone: Germline is not matched at one junction end, which may reflect a read error. The chain links TRBV28 to TRBJ2-4; D perhaps matches TRBD2 (7 bases). Germline V gives CDR1 MDHEN, CDR2 SYDVKM. The CDR3 consists of 13 residues. The CDR3 nucleotides read TGTGCCAGCAGTACCGAGGGGGGAGGGGTAGGGCACTTC. This sequence encodes CASSTEGGGVGHF.

The chain couples TRBV27 to TRBJ2-3, with 8 nucleotides matching TRBD2. The CDR3 sequence is 18 residues long. With 7 bases clipped from V and 6 bases from J, the junction kept 21 bases outside the gene matches. Germline V CDR1 and CDR2: MNHEY, SMNVEV (reference sequence). The CDR3: CASNWGGGGPLLTDTQYF. CDR3 in DNA: TGTGCCAGCAACTGGGGCGGCGGGGGGCCTCTACTCACGGATACGCAGTATTTT.

The chain is built from TRBV7-8 and TRBJ1-1; 7 bases line up with TRBD1. The CDR3 length is 15 residues. Germline-derived CDR1 and CDR2 are SGHVS and FQNEAQ. Unmatched junction bases numbered 10, after V lost 5 bases and J lost 4 bases. The DNA for the CDR3 is TGTGCCAGCAGCCCAGGGGGGGGCCGCGTCACTGAAGCTTTCTTT. This codes for CASSPGGGRVTEAFF.

V and J are TRBV7-2 and TRBJ1-2; D not certain. The CDR3 is made up of 12 amino acids. Germline V gene data show CDR1 as SGHTA and CDR2 as FQGNSA. Trimming took off 5 bases at V and 4 bases at J, with 8 bases between the two ends. CDR3 coding DNA: TGTGCCAGCAGCCAAGACGGCTATGGCTACACCTTC. Translated: CASSQDGYGYTF.

The chain is built from TRBV3-1 (or the pseudogene TRBV3-2) and TRBJ1-1; the D gene is possibly TRBD1 (6 bases). Germline lookup yields CDR1 LGHDT and CDR2 YNNKEL (reference sequence). V shed 5 bases and J shed 6 bases, with 10 bases lying between them. The CDR3 totals 12 residues. The CDR3 loop reads CASSVGGPEAFF. The CDR3 bases are TGTGCCAGCAGCGTGGGGGGCCCTGAAGCTTTCTTT.

CDR3 protein: CASSKQPDNSPLHF. The CDR3 DNA reads TGTGCCAGCTCAAAACAGCCTGATAATTCACCCCTCCACTTT. This chain links TRBV18 with TRBJ1-6; D remains ambiguous. V was cut by 5 bases and J by 5 bases, with 10 bases left in between. The CDR3 sequence is 14 residues long. The germline gives CDR1 KGHSH, CDR2 LQKENI.

This clone is a singleton in its sample. This chain uses TRBV19 with TRBJ2-7; 9 nucleotides align to TRBD1. Germline V gives CDR1 LNHDA, CDR2 SQIVND (reference sequence). V lost 8 bases, J lost 6 bases, and 5 bases stayed unmatched. The CDR3 contains 12 residues. The CDR3 region is CASRGQGTEQYF. In DNA form, the CDR3 reads TGTGCCAGTCGAGGACAGGGGACCGAGCAGTACTTC. Using reference TRBV19 and TRBJ2-7 for the parts outside the CDR3, the full variable domain is DGGITQSPKYLFRKEGQNVTLSCEQNLNHDAMYWYRQDPGQGLRLIYYSQIVNDFQKGDIAEGYSVSREKKESFPLTVTSAQKNPTAFYLCASRGQGTEQYFGPGTRLTVT.

The genes are TRBV25-1 and TRBJ1-2; D ambiguous. Germline values: CDR1 MGHDK, CDR2 SYGVNS. The CDR3 runs to 14 residues. Trimming pared 2 bases from V and 3 bases from J, leaving 10 bases between. CDR3 coding DNA: TGTGCCAGCAGTGAAACGTTGTCCCACTATGGCTACACCTTC. Its translation is CASSETLSHYGYTF.

The chain links TRBV2 to TRBJ1-1; perhaps TRBD1 as D (5 bases). V lost 4 bases and J 0 bases, leaving 12 bases between the germline ends. The CDR3 contains 15 residues. Germline V CDR1 and CDR2: SNHLY, FYNNEI. The CDR3 region is CASSARALMNTEAFF. DNA for the CDR3: TGTGCCAGCAGTGCCAGGGCCCTCATGAACACTGAAGCTTTCTTT.

This chain links TRBV11-2 with TRBJ1-1; D unresolved. The germline gives CDR1 SGHAT, CDR2 FQNNGV. The CDR3 sequence is 15 residues long. V was shortened by 3 bases and J by 1 base, with 12 bases between the two germline ends. CDR3 sequence: CASSFQSHSNTEAFF. In nucleotides, the CDR3 is TGTGCCAGCAGCTTTCAGTCCCATTCGAACACTGAAGCTTTCTTT.

V is TRBV28 and J is TRBJ1-1, with no clear D. Per germline, CDR1 MDHEN and CDR2 SYDVKM. V was trimmed by 3 bases and J by 4 bases, leaving 9 bases between them. This CDR3 spans 13 amino acids. The CDR3: CASSFEGITEAFF. CDR3 coding DNA: TGTGCCAGCAGTTTTGAAGGGATCACTGAAGCTTTCTTT. Supplemented by reference TRBV28 and TRBJ1-1, the full variable domain reads DVKVTQSSRYLVKRTGEKVFLECVQDMDHENMFWYRQDPGLGLRLIYFSYDVKMKEKGDIPEGYSVSREKKERFSLILESASTNQTSMYLCASSFEGITEAFFGQGTRLTVV.

The chain carries TRBV9 and TRBJ1-2; D is perhaps TRBD1 (6 bases). V gave up 0 bases and J gave up 6 bases, with 15 bases separating them. CDR3 length equals 15 residues. Germline values: CDR1 SGDLS, CDR2 YYNGEE. CDR3 residues: CASSVGQGRVNGYTF. In DNA form, the CDR3 reads TGTGCCAGCAGCGTAGGGCAGGGGCGGGTTAATGGCTACACCTTC.

The chain employs TRBV28 and TRBJ2-6; 8 nucleotides line up with TRBD1. This CDR3 contains 20 residues. After removal of 10 bases from V and 1 base from J, the junction contained 21 bases not matched to a gene. Looked up from germline, CDR1 is MDHEN and CDR2 is SYDVKM. Written as DNA, the CDR3 is TGTGCCACCTCTCCCCCTCCGGGACAGGTCGTTCTATCTGGGGCCAACGTCCTGACTTTC. As protein: CATSPPPGQVVLSGANVLTF.

The chain is built from TRBV19 and TRBJ1-2, with D unclear. The CDR3 runs 14 residues. The ends were cut back, 5 bases at V and 0 bases at J, with 10 bases in the middle. Germline values: CDR1 LNHDA, CDR2 SQIVND (reference sequence). CDR3 in DNA: TGTGCCAGTAGTGGGTACGGAACTAACTATGGCTACACCTTC. Residues: CASSGYGTNYGYTF.

The V and J genes are TRBV6-6 and TRBJ2-1; 9 bases map to TRBD2. The germline CDR1 and CDR2 sequences are MNHNY and SVGAGI (reference sequence). CDR3 length equals 12 residues. The trim removed 8 bases at V and 7 bases at J, leaving 3 bases unmatched. The CDR3 reads CASRSGRNEQFF. CDR3 sequence (DNA): TGTGCCAGCCGGAGCGGGAGGAATGAGCAGTTCTTC.